Presented here are 30 T cell receptor beta chains from one specimen sequenced in a study of CD8+ T cells in alopecia areata. Extracted RNA was reverse transcribed into cDNA, the sequencing template. Some clones are missing from TCRdb's copy, which holds only in-frame ones; the method was immunoSEQ multiplex PCR. This repertoire shows about 200,000 clones, around 62% found once; its top ten account for less than 0.6%. The source was CD4+ T cells sorted from blood, collected at week 0. These receptor sequences come from a human donor with alopecia areata.

The CDR3 region is CASSQPHGLAGVRSYEQYF. CDR3 DNA: TGCGCCAGCAGCCAACCCCACGGACTAGCGGGAGTTAGGTCCTACGAGCAGTACTTC. V is TRBV4-1 and J is TRBJ2-7, with 13 bases identical to TRBD2. CDR1 is MGHRA, CDR2 YSYEKL, per germline. The CDR3 is 19 residues long. With V trimmed by 2 bases and J by 1 base, 11 bases remained unmatched.

In its sample, this clone was seen a few times. Its ends do not fully match the called genes, so a read error is possible. The chain is built from TRBV29-1 and TRBJ1-1; D gene unclear. The CDR3 covers 11 residues. Germline CDR1 is SQVTM and CDR2 is ANQGSEA. DNA of the CDR3: TGTAGCTCGTCGTGGAACACTGAAGCTTTCTTT. This sequence encodes CSSSWNTEAFF.

The chain has TRBV12-5 and TRBJ2-5, with 7 bases lining up with TRBD2. The germline CDR1 and CDR2 sequences are LGHNT and FRNRAP. V dropped 7 bases and J dropped 6; count of bases not matched to a gene: 11. This CDR3 comprises 14 residues. The CDR3 DNA follows: TGTGCTAGTGCCTTCGTAGGGACTAAAAAGACCCAGTACTTC. This gives the protein CASAFVGTKKTQYF. The full variable domain, completed using reference TRBV12-5 and TRBJ2-5, is DARVTQTPRHKVTEMGQEVTMRCQPILGHNTVFWYRQTMMQGLELLAYFRNRAPLDDSGMPKDRFSAEMPDATLATLKIQPSEPRDSAVYFCASAFVGTKKTQYFGPGTRLLVL.

Turning to this clone: Other DNA sequences in the sample encode the same CDR3. This chain connects TRBV9 to TRBJ2-3; no definite D call. The CDR3 sequence is 12 residues long. The V and J ends lost 0 bases and 6 bases respectively, with 5 bases between them. CDR1 is SGDLS, CDR2 YYNGEE, per germline. Here the CDR3 DNA reads TGTGCCAGCAGCGTAGGGGGTGATACGCAGTATTTT. This encodes CASSVGGDTQYF. Full variable domain (remainder filled in from reference TRBV9 and TRBJ2-3): DSGVTQTPKHLITATGQRVTLRCSPRSGDLSVYWYQQSLDQGLQFLIQYYNGEERAKGNILERFSAQQFPDLHSELNLSSLELGDSALYFCASSVGGDTQYFGPGTRLTVL.

This clone showed up just a few times. V gene TRBV27 combines with J gene TRBJ2-1; D possibly corresponds to TRBD1 (6 bases). Trimming removed 7 bases at V and 3 bases at J, with 16 bases between. The germline CDR1 and CDR2 sequences are MNHEY and SMNVEV (reference sequence). This CDR3 is built from 15 residues. In nucleotides, the CDR3 is TGTGCCAGCACGGACAGTCCGAACATCTACAATGAGCAGTTCTTC. Encoded protein: CASTDSPNIYNEQFF.

The table lists this clone with a count of one. The V call is TRBV11-2, the J call TRBJ2-3, with D perhaps matching TRBD2 (5 bases). This CDR3 comprises 17 residues. Deletions cut 4 bases from V and 5 bases from J, with 22 bases between. Germline CDR1 SGHAT, CDR2 FQNNGV. DNA for the CDR3: TGTGCCAGCAGCTCGTACTCGGCGGGTCCCTCAGGAGATACGCAGTATTTT. Its translation: CASSSYSAGPSGDTQYF.

A few counts support this clone. This chain joins TRBV19 and TRBJ1-6; D might be TRBD1 (5 bases). From germline, CDR1 is LNHDA and CDR2 SQIVND (reference sequence). This CDR3 region has 15 residues. Deletions cut 10 bases from V and 4 bases from J, with 17 bases between. The CDR3 coding sequence is TGTGCCACAAGTCAAGGGACGTTTTATAATTCACCCCTCCACTTT. Translated, it gives CATSQGTFYNSPLHF.

The chain combines TRBV2 with TRBJ2-2, with D unclear. CDR3 size: 13 residues. The V gene's germline CDR1 is SNHLY and CDR2 FYNNEI. V lost 5 bases, J lost 3 bases, and 7 bases lay in between. CDR3 amino acids: CASSSRYTGELFF. The CDR3 DNA sequence: TGTGCCAGCAGTTCTAGGTACACCGGGGAGCTGTTTTTT.

The chain combines TRBV14 with TRBJ2-1; D ambiguous. This CDR3 has 16 residues. V was pared by 1 base and J by 4 bases, with 14 bases between. Germline lookup yields CDR1 SGHDN and CDR2 FVKESK. The CDR3 sequence: CASSQASFWGYNEQFF. In nucleotides, the CDR3 is TGTGCCAGCAGCCAAGCGAGCTTTTGGGGATACAATGAGCAGTTCTTC.

This clone was seen a handful of times. The chain has TRBV27 and TRBJ1-5; D ambiguous. This CDR3 comprises 15 residues. Trimming left V 3 bases short and J 6 bases short, with 15 bases between. The germline V gene has CDR1 MNHEY and CDR2 SMNVEV (reference sequence). CDR3 region: CASSFSSGEGQPQHF. CDR3 nucleotides: TGTGCCAGCAGTTTTTCAAGTGGGGAGGGTCAGCCCCAGCATTTT.

The rearrangement joins TRBV27 to TRBJ2-7, with unresolved D. The CDR3 contains 13 residues. Germline V gene data show CDR1 as MNHEY and CDR2 as SMNVEV (reference sequence). Between the trimmed V and J ends, which lost 4 bases and 6 bases, there was a span of 13 bases. In DNA, the CDR3 is TGTGCCAGCAGTTATCGGAATTCTGTCGAGCAGTACTTC. Residues: CASSYRNSVEQYF.

This sequence joins TRBV29-1 and TRBJ1-4, with D hard to call. V lost 6 bases to trimming and J lost 2 bases, with 13 bases between them. The germline V gene encodes CDR1 SQVTM and CDR2 ANQGSEA. This CDR3 has 14 amino acids. The CDR3 here is CSVGGKLTNEKLFF. In DNA, the CDR3 is TGCAGCGTAGGTGGGAAGCTTACTAATGAAAAACTGTTTTTT.

To note about this clone: Other nucleotide sequences in the sample specify the same CDR3. The chain uses TRBV6-5 and TRBJ2-7; either TRBD1 or TRBD2 may supply D (5 bases each). The V gene's germline CDR1 is MNHEY and CDR2 SVGAGI. The CDR3 length is 14 residues. V was pared by 4 bases and J by 0 bases, with 10 bases between. As DNA, the CDR3 is TGTGCCAGCAGTTCTCCGGGGACCTCCTACGAGCAGTACTTC. It translates to CASSSPGTSYEQYF.

J is TRBJ1-5 and V is TRBV7-8; possible D gene TRBD1, 5 bases. This CDR3 comprises 14 residues. Germline CDR1 reads SGHVS; CDR2 reads FQNEAQ. Trimming took 5 bases from V and 2 from J, leaving 10 bases between them. In DNA, the CDR3 is TGTGCCAGCAGCGGGGGGTTCGGCAATCAGCCCCAGCATTTT. Translated: CASSGGFGNQPQHF.

V and J are TRBV30 and TRBJ2-7; 8 positions match TRBD1. The germline V gene encodes CDR1 GTSNPN and CDR2 SVGIG (reference sequence). V was pared by 3 bases and J by 1 base, with 5 bases of the junction left unmatched. The CDR3 spans 14 residues. As DNA, the CDR3 is TGTGCCTGGAGGGTCAGGGGGCATTCCTACGAGCAGTACTTC. Translating it yields CAWRVRGHSYEQYF.

Turning to this clone: One end of the junction is discordant with germline, which a read error may explain. This chain joins TRBV7-7 and TRBJ2-7; D may correspond to TRBD1 or TRBD2 (5 bases each). The CDR3 extends over 15 amino acids. Germline values: CDR1 SSHAT, CDR2 FNYEAQ (reference sequence). DNA for the CDR3: TGTGCTAGCAGCTTAGCGAAGGGGACGTCCTACGAGCAGTACTTC. Translated: CASSLAKGTSYEQYF.

The rearrangement links TRBV7-9 to TRBJ2-7, with D perhaps TRBD1 or TRBD2 (5 bases each). Trimming cost V 5 bases and J 4 bases, with 12 bases left between them. Germline-derived CDR1 and CDR2 are SEHNR and FQNEAQ (reference sequence). The CDR3 consists of 13 residues. This CDR3 reads CASSSRGPYEQYF. CDR3 sequence (DNA): TGTGCCAGCAGCAGCCGGGGCCCTTACGAGCAGTACTTC.

The rearrangement joins TRBV25-1 to TRBJ2-6; no firm D call. The germline V and J ends were trimmed by 7 bases and 0 bases, with 4 bases remaining between them. The CDR3 is 13 residues long. The germline V gene has CDR1 MGHDK and CDR2 SYGVNS. The CDR3 nucleotides are TGTGCCAGCACACCCTCTGGGGCCAACGTCCTGACTTTC. Translating it yields CASTPSGANVLTF.

In its sample, this clone was seen a few times. This chain joins TRBV27 and TRBJ1-5; weak D call: TRBD1 (5 bases). The V gene lost 2 bases and the J gene lost 6 bases, with 8 bases spanning the gap. Germline V CDR1 and CDR2: MNHEY, SMNVEV (reference sequence). This CDR3 has 13 amino acids. CDR3 amino acids: CASSLTRAQPQHF. DNA for the CDR3: TGTGCCAGCAGTTTAACCAGGGCTCAGCCCCAGCATTTT.

The chain carries TRBV29-1 and TRBJ2-1; no definite D call. The CDR3 consists of 14 residues. Germline CDR1 SQVTM, CDR2 ANQGSEA. Trimming stripped 3 bases from V and 6 bases from J, with 15 bases between. CDR3 residues: CSVDPRLKVNEQFF. DNA for the CDR3: TGCAGCGTTGATCCCAGACTGAAAGTCAATGAGCAGTTCTTC.

This clone occurred a few times. The genes are TRBV2 and TRBJ2-6; TRBD1 is a possible D gene (6 bases). Trimming left V 5 bases short and J 2 bases short, with 13 bases between. This CDR3 region has 16 residues. Germline V gene sequence: CDR1 SNHLY, CDR2 FYNNEI. The CDR3, as DNA: TGTGCCAGCAGTCTACAGGGATCTCCTGGGGCCAACGTCCTGACTTTC. Protein sequence: CASSLQGSPGANVLTF.

This chain connects TRBV19 to TRBJ1-5; no reliable D call. V dropped 4 bases and J dropped 2 bases, with 9 bases sitting between them. CDR1 LNHDA and CDR2 SQIVND come from the germline V gene (reference sequence). The CDR3 consists of 14 residues. The CDR3 reads CASSTRQRNQPQHF. The DNA for the CDR3 is TGTGCCAGTAGTACTCGACAACGCAATCAGCCCCAGCATTTT.

The V and J genes are TRBV29-1 and TRBJ2-5, with TRBD2 identical over 7 bases. V trimming: 6 bases; J trimming: 2 bases; junction bases outside the gene matches: 9. Germline CDR1 and CDR2: SQVTM and ANQGSEA. This CDR3 region has 14 residues. Here the CDR3 DNA reads TGCAGCGTCGACGGAGCTAGCGGACAAGAGACCCAGTACTTC. Its translation is CSVDGASGQETQYF.

The gene calls are TRBV7-2 and TRBJ2-1; tentatively, D is TRBD2 (5 bases). The CDR3 length is 17 residues. The ends were cut back, 4 bases at V and 2 bases at J, with 18 bases in the middle. CDR1 is SGHTA and CDR2 is FQGNSA in the germline V gene. The chain's CDR3 is CASSSSGEWWAYNEQFF. CDR3 sequence (DNA): TGTGCCAGCAGCTCCAGTGGGGAGTGGTGGGCCTACAATGAGCAGTTCTTC.

The rearrangement links TRBV29-1 to TRBJ1-2, with no clear D. The germline gives CDR1 SQVTM, CDR2 ANQGSEA. The CDR3 totals 12 residues. V was clipped by 4 bases and J by 2 bases, with 8 bases between them. The CDR3 bases are TGCAGCGTTGGGTTACCAAACTATGGCTACACCTTC. Its protein product is CSVGLPNYGYTF.

The chain carries TRBV5-5 and TRBJ1-2, with D possibly matching TRBD1 (5 bases). V was clipped by 0 bases and J by 7 bases, with 16 bases between them. The CDR3 runs 15 residues. The germline CDR1 and CDR2 sequences are SGHKS and YYEKEE (reference sequence). The CDR3 DNA is TGTGCCAGCAGCTTGGGAGGGACCCTAGGAGCTGGCTACACCTTC. Its protein product is CASSLGGTLGAGYTF.

This chain links TRBV29-1 with TRBJ2-1; 7 bases fit TRBD1. The CDR3 contains 13 residues. In germline, CDR1 is SQVTM, CDR2 ANQGSEA. J lost 10 bases, V lost 6 bases, and 12 bases had no gene match. The CDR3 nucleotides read TGCAGCGTGAGGGTACAGGGGCAAGGAGAGCAGTTCTTC. Translated, it gives CSVRVQGQGEQFF.

This chain connects TRBV29-1 to TRBJ2-7; tentative D call: TRBD2 (5 bases). The germline V gene has CDR1 SQVTM and CDR2 ANQGSEA. With 7 bases removed from V and 3 bases from J, the gap between germline ends came to 19 bases. The CDR3 length is 14 residues. The CDR3 region has the DNA TGCAGCGCGGGCGGTGAGGGATTAAACTACGAGCAGTACTTC. Encoded protein: CSAGGEGLNYEQYF.

This clone has a handful of counts. The genes are TRBV2 and TRBJ2-4, with D perhaps given as TRBD1 or TRBD2 (5 bases each). V was pared by 3 bases and J by 8 bases, with 14 bases between. CDR3 length: 14 amino acids. Looked up from germline, CDR1 is SNHLY and CDR2 is FYNNEI. This chain's CDR3 is CASSERGPGDIQYF. The DNA of the CDR3 is TGTGCCAGCAGTGAGAGGGGCCCTGGAGACATTCAGTACTTC.

The chain has TRBV5-1 and TRBJ2-7; D remains ambiguous. This CDR3 spans 14 amino acids. CDR1 and CDR2 (germline): SGHRS, YFSETQ. V was cut by 0 bases and J by 0 bases, with 7 bases left in between. The CDR3 DNA is TGCGCCAGCAGCTTGGCGACGTTCTCCTACGAGCAGTACTTC. Amino acids: CASSLATFSYEQYF. The full variable domain, completed using reference TRBV5-1 and TRBJ2-7, is KAGVTQTPRYLIKTRGQQVTLSCSPISGHRSVSWYQQTPGQGLQFLFEYFSETQRNKGNFPGRFSGRQFSNSRSEMNVSTLELGDSALYLCASSLATFSYEQYFGPGTRLTVT.